This T cell receptor (beta chain) was captured in a study of T cells after yellow fever vaccination. Background on the study: The SMART-Seq v4 Ultra Low Input method served to prepare the low-cell-number fractions. General study results and limits: A secondary response was less intense yet reached its peak sooner, at day 5 versus 15.

This clonotype appeared many times. Its antigen remains unidentified. Germline lookup yields CDR1 MNHEY and CDR2 SVGAGI. CDR3 length: 15 amino acids. Trimming removed 5 bases from V and 10 bases from J; junction bases left unmatched: 8. TCRdb analysed the 5' RACE reads with MiXCR anew, one entry per CDR3 protein. Of some 110,000 distinct CDR3 sequences listed, roughly 7.9% were seen once; the top ten hold approximately 2.7%. The sequence came from a young man who received the YFV17D yellow fever vaccine. This chain connects TRBV6-5 to TRBJ1-6; 10 bases are shared with TRBD1. The sequencing here drew on CD4+ T cells sorted from PBMCs, taken 45 days after the first yellow fever vaccination. CDR3 sequence (DNA): TGTGCCAGCAGTCGACAGGGGGCGCAAGTATCACCCCTCCACTTT. It translates to CASSRQGAQVSPLHF.